This T cell receptor (beta chain) was captured in a study of T cell changes during pregnancy in multiple sclerosis. Repertoires were generated with immunoSEQ multiplex PCR, while TCRdb's copy carries only in-frame clones and drops some. The sample lists roughly 39,000 clones, 85% to 95% occurring once. Per germline, CDR1 SGHTA and CDR2 FQGNSA. V gave up 5 bases and J gave up 1 base, with 6 bases separating them. CDR3 length equals 12 residues. This rearrangement joins TRBV7-2 to TRBJ2-7; a weak D match, TRBD2 (5 bases). The TCR was taken from a female donor in good health, enrolled as a control in a pregnancy study. The material was CD4+ T cells from peripheral blood mononuclear cells, obtained after pregnancy. Here the CDR3 reads CASSQRSYEQYF. The CDR3 DNA reads as TGTGCCAGCAGCCAGCGGTCCTACGAGCAGTACTTC.